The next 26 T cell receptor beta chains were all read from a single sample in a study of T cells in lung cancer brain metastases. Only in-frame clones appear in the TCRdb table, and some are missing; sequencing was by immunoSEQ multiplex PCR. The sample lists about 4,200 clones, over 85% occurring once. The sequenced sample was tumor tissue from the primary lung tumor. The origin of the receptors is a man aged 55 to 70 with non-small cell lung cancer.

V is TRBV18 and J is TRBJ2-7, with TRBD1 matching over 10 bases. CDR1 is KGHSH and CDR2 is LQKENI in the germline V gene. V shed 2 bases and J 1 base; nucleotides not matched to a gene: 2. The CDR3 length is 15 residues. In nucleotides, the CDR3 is TGTGCCAGCTCACCAGACAGGGGGCCTTCCTACGAGCAGTACTTC. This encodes CASSPDRGPSYEQYF.

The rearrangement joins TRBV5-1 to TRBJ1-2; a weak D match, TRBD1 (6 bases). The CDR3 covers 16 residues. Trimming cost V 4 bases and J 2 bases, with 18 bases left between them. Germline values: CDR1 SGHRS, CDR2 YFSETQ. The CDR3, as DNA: TGCGCCAGCAGCCCCGGGACAAGGGGAACGAACTATGGCTACACCTTC. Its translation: CASSPGTRGTNYGYTF.

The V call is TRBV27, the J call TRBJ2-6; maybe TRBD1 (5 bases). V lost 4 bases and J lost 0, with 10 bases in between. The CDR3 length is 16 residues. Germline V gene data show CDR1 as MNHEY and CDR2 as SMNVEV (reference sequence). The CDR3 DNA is TGTGCCAGCAGTTCCTACAGGAGCTCTGGGGCCAACGTCCTGACTTTC. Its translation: CASSSYRSSGANVLTF.

CDR3 loop: CASSLDTGRGEAFF. CDR3 sequence (DNA): TGTGCCAGCAGCTTAGATACGGGCAGGGGTGAAGCTTTCTTT. This rearrangement joins TRBV7-2 to TRBJ1-1; TRBD1 might be the D (6 bases). There are 14 residues in the CDR3. Germline V gene data show CDR1 as SGHTA and CDR2 as FQGNSA. Trimming removed 1 base at V and 7 bases at J, with 13 bases between.

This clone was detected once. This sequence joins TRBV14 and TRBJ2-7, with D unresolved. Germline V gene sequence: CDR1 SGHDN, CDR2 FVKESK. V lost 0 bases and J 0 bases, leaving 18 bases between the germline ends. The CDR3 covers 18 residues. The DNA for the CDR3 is TGTGCCAGCAGCCAAGATCGGAGAGGTGTGTACGGCTCCTACGAGCAGTACTTC. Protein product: CASSQDRRGVYGSYEQYF. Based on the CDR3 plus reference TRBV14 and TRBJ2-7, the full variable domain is EAGVTQFPSHSVIEKGQTVTLRCDPISGHDNLYWYRRVMGKEIKFLLHFVKESKQDESGMPNNRFLAERTGGTYSTLKVQPAELEDSGVYFCASSQDRRGVYGSYEQYFGPGTRLTVT.

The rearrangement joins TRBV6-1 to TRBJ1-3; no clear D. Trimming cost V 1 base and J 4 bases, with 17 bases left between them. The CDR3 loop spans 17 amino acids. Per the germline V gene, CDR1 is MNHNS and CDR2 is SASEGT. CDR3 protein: CASSEGGGKGVGNTIYF. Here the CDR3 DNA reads TGTGCCAGCAGTGAAGGCGGTGGGAAGGGTGTGGGAAACACCATATATTTT.

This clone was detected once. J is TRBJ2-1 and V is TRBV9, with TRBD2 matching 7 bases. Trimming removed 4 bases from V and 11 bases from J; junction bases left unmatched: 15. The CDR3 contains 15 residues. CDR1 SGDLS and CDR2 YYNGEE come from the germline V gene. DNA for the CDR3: TGTGCCAGCAGCCCCCGGCGGGGGACTACCTGGCAGCAGTTCTTC. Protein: CASSPRRGTTWQQFF.

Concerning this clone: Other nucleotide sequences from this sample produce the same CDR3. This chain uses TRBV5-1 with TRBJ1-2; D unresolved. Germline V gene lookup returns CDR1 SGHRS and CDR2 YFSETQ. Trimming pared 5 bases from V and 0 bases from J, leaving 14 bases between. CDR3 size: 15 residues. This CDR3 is CASRYSPGPNYGYTF. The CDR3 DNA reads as TGCGCCAGCAGATACTCGCCAGGACCTAACTATGGCTACACCTTC. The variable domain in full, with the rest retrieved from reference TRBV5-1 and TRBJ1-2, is KAGVTQTPRYLIKTRGQQVTLSCSPISGHRSVSWYQQTPGQGLQFLFEYFSETQRNKGNFPGRFSGRQFSNSRSEMNVSTLELGDSALYLCASRYSPGPNYGYTFGSGTRLTVV.

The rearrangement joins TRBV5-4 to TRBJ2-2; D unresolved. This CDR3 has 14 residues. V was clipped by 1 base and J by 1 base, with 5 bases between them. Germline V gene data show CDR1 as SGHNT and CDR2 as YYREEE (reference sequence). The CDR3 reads CASSLTMNTGELFF. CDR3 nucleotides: TGTGCCAGCAGCTTGACGATGAACACCGGGGAGCTGTTTTTT. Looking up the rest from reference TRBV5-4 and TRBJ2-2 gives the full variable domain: ETGVTQSPTHLIKTRGQQVTLRCSSQSGHNTVSWYQQALGQGPQFIFQYYREEENGRGNFPPRFSGLQFPNYSSELNVNALELDDSALYLCASSLTMNTGELFFGEGSRLTVL.

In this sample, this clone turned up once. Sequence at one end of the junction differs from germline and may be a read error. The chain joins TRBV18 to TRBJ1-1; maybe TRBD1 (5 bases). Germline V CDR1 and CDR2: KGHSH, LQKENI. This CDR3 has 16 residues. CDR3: CASSPQGALANTETFF. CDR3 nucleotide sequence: TGTGCCAGCTCACCCCAGGGTGCTCTCGCTAACACTGAAACTTTCTTT.

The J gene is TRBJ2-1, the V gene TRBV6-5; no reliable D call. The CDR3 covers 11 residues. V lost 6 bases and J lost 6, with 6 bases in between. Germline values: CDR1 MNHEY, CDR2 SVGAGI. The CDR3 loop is CASSSLNEQFF. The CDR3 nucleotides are TGTGCCAGCAGCTCCCTCAATGAGCAGTTCTTC.

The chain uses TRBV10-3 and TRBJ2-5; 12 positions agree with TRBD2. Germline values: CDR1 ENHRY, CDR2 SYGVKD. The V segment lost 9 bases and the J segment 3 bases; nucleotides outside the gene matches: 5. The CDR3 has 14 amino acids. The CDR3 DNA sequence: TGTGCCATGCGGGCTAGCGGGAGGGAAGAGACCCAGTACTTC. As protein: CAMRASGREETQYF.

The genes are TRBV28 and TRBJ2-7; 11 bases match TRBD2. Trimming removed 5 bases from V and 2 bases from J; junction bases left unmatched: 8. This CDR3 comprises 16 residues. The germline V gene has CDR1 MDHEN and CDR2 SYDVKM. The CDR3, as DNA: TGTGCCAGCAGTCCTCAGGGACTAGCGGAGACCTACGAGCAGTACTTC. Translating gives CASSPQGLAETYEQYF.

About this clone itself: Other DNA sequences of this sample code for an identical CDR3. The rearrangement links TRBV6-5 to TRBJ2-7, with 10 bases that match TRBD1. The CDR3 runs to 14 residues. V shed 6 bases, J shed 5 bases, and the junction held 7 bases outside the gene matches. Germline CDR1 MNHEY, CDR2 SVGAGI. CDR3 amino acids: CASSLDRGLDEQYF. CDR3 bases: TGTGCCAGCAGCCTAGACAGGGGGCTCGACGAGCAGTACTTC.

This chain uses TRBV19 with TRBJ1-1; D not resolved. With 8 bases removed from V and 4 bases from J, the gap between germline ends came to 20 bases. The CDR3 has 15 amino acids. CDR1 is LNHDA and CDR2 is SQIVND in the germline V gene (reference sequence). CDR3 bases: TGTGCCAGTGGCCTACAAGGGCCCGGAGGCACTGAAGCTTTCTTT. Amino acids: CASGLQGPGGTEAFF.

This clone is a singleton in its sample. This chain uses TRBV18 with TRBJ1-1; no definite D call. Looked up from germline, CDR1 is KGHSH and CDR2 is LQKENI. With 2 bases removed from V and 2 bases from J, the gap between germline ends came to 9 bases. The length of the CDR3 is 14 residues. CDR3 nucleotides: TGTGCCAGCTCACCAACGGCCATTAACACTGAAGCTTTCTTT. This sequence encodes CASSPTAINTEAFF.

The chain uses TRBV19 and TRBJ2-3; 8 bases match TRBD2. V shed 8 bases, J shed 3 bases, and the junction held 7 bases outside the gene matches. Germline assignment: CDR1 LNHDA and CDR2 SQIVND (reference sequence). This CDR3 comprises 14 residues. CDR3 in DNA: TGTGCCAGTCGGGGGGGGAGCTGGACAGATACGCAGTATTTT. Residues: CASRGGSWTDTQYF.

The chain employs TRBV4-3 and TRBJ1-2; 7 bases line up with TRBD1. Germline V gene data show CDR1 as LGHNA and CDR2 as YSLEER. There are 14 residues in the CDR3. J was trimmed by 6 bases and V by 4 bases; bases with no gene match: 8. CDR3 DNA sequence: TGCGCCAGCAGCCCCCTTAGGCAGGGGGATGGCTACACCTTC. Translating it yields CASSPLRQGDGYTF.

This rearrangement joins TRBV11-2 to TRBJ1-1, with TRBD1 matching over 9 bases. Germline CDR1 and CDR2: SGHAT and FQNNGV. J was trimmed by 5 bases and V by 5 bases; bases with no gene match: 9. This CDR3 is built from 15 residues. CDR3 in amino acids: CASSQSTGGRTEAFF. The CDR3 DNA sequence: TGTGCCAGCAGCCAATCGACAGGGGGGAGGACTGAAGCTTTCTTT.

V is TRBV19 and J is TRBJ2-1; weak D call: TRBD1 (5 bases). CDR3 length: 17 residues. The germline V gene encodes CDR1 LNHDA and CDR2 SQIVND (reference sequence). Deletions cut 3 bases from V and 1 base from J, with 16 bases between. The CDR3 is CASSIMWGSGSYNEQFF. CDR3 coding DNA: TGTGCCAGTAGTATTATGTGGGGCAGTGGTTCCTACAATGAGCAGTTCTTC. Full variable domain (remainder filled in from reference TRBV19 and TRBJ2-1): DGGITQSPKYLFRKEGQNVTLSCEQNLNHDAMYWYRQDPGQGLRLIYYSQIVNDFQKGDIAEGYSVSREKKESFPLTVTSAQKNPTAFYLCASSIMWGSGSYNEQFFGPGTRLTVL.

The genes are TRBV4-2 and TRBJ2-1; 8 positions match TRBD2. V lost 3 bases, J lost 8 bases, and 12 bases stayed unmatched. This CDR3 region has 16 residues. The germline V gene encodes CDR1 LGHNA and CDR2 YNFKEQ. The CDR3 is CASSQSSDGRVDEQFF. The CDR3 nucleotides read TGTGCCAGCAGCCAGAGCTCTGACGGGAGGGTCGATGAGCAGTTCTTC.

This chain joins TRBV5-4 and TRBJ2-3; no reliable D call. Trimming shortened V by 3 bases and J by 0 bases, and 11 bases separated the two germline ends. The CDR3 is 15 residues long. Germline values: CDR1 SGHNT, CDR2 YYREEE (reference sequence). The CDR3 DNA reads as TGTGCCAGCAGCTACGGTAGTGCTAGCACAGATACGCAGTATTTT. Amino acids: CASSYGSASTDTQYF.

CDR3 sequence (DNA): TGTGCCAGCAGCCCGGGACAGTTCGGCTACACCTTC. Amino acid sequence: CASSPGQFGYTF. This chain connects TRBV14 to TRBJ1-2; 7 bases map to TRBD1. Germline loops: CDR1 SGHDN, CDR2 FVKESK. The length of the CDR3 is 12 residues. V lost 4 bases, J lost 8 bases, and 4 bases stayed unmatched.

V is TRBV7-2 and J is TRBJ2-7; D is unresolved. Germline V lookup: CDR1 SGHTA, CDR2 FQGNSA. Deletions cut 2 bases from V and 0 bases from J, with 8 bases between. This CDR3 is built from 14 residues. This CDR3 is CASSLRTSSYEQYF. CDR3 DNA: TGTGCCAGCAGCTTAAGGACCAGCTCCTACGAGCAGTACTTC.

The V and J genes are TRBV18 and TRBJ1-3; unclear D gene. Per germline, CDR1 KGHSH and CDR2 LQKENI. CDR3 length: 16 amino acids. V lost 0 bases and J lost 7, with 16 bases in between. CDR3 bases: TGTGCCAGCTCACCACCGCCGGACGGACGGCGGAACACCATATATTTT. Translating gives CASSPPPDGRRNTIYF.

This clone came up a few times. The CDR3 reads CASSDKSENQPQHF. In DNA form, the CDR3 reads TGTGCCAGCAGTGACAAGTCAGAGAATCAGCCCCAGCATTTT. V usage is TRBV2 and J usage is TRBJ1-5, with D unclear. Germline CDR1 SNHLY, CDR2 FYNNEI. The CDR3 has 14 amino acids. Trimming took off 3 bases at V and 4 bases at J, with 10 bases between the two ends.